The next 23 T cell receptor beta chains were all read from a single sample in a study of beta chain features in type 1 diabetes. Isolated RNA was reverse transcribed in full, so expressed TCRB transcripts were sequenced. Generated by immunoSEQ multiplex PCR, the TCRdb table keeps only in-frame clones and is missing some. The table shows about 360,000 clones, with over 10% occurring only once. Sequences were obtained from naive CD4+ T cells from blood. Every receptor here comes from a man between 18 and 35 years old in good health.

The J gene is TRBJ1-5, the V gene TRBV2; weak D call: TRBD1 (6 bases). This CDR3 is 15 amino acids long. CDR1 is SNHLY and CDR2 is FYNNEI in the germline V gene. V was shortened by 6 bases and J by 0 bases, with 12 bases between the two germline ends. The CDR3 DNA is TGTGCCAGCAGCACGGGACACAGTAGCAATCAGCCCCAGCATTTT. This sequence encodes CASSTGHSSNQPQHF.

The rearrangement links TRBV18 to TRBJ1-1; TRBD1 agrees at 7 bases. The germline CDR1 and CDR2 sequences are KGHSH and LQKENI. The CDR3 is 13 amino acids. Trimming took 4 bases from V and 4 from J; bases not matched to a gene: 3. This chain's CDR3 is CASSQGAGTEAFF. The CDR3 nucleotides are TGTGCCAGCTCACAGGGGGCGGGCACTGAAGCTTTCTTT.

This clone has just a few counts. The chain is built from TRBV6-5 and TRBJ2-3; 9 bases match TRBD1. V gave up 7 bases and J gave up 3 bases; unmatched junction bases: 8. The CDR3 is 15 residues long. CDR1 is MNHEY, CDR2 SVGAGI, per germline. CDR3 sequence: CASNQMGQGTDTQYF. The CDR3 DNA is TGTGCCAGCAACCAAATGGGACAGGGAACAGATACGCAGTATTTT.

This clone has a handful of counts. The chain carries TRBV10-3 and TRBJ2-3, with TRBD2 as a possible D gene (6 bases). Trimming took off 11 bases at V and 6 bases at J, with 21 bases between the two ends. The germline V gene has CDR1 ENHRY and CDR2 SYGVKD. The CDR3 is 14 amino acids. The CDR3 loop reads CAVGLGGSVDTQYF. The CDR3 DNA reads TGTGCCGTTGGACTTGGGGGGTCCGTCGATACGCAGTATTTT.

This clone was seen a handful of times. V is TRBV18 and J is TRBJ2-1; TRBD2 aligns across 7 bases. Looked up from germline, CDR1 is KGHSH and CDR2 is LQKENI. V lost 3 bases and J lost 0; bases outside the gene matches: 17. The CDR3 is made up of 20 amino acids. The CDR3 DNA reads TGTGCCAGCTCACCGATCCGCACTAGCGCGCAATACAGCTCCTACAATGAGCAGTTCTTC. It specifies CASSPIRTSAQYSSYNEQFF.

The chain combines TRBV7-2 with TRBJ2-4; possible D gene TRBD1, 6 bases. CDR3 size: 17 residues. The germline V and J ends were trimmed by 1 base and 2 bases, with 15 bases remaining between them. Per germline, CDR1 SGHTA and CDR2 FQGNSA. CDR3 amino acids: CASSLVGTRRTKNIQYF. The CDR3, as DNA: TGTGCCAGCAGCTTAGTAGGGACAAGGAGAACCAAAAACATTCAGTACTTC.

The genes are TRBV19 and TRBJ1-5; D is possibly TRBD1 (6 bases). The V gene lost 0 bases and the J gene lost 0 bases, with 9 bases spanning the gap. Germline CDR1 and CDR2: LNHDA and SQIVND (reference sequence). This CDR3 spans 16 amino acids. DNA of the CDR3: TGTGCCAGTAGTATAGAGGGGGCAGTTAGCAATCAGCCCCAGCATTTT. Protein product: CASSIEGAVSNQPQHF.

The chain joins TRBV9 to TRBJ1-4; 8 bases are a match to TRBD1. CDR1 is SGDLS, CDR2 YYNGEE, per germline. V dropped 3 bases and J dropped 7; count of bases not matched to a gene: 8. The CDR3 has 15 amino acids. The CDR3 nucleotides read TGTGCCAGCAGCGCGACAGGGGCCGCGGGTGAAAAACTGTTTTTT. Translation gives CASSATGAAGEKLFF. Full variable domain (missing parts from reference TRBV9 and TRBJ1-4): DSGVTQTPKHLITATGQRVTLRCSPRSGDLSVYWYQQSLDQGLQFLIQYYNGEERAKGNILERFSAQQFPDLHSELNLSSLELGDSALYFCASSATGAAGEKLFFGSGTQLSVL.

In nucleotides, the CDR3 is TGTGCCACCAGCAGAGGCGGGACAGCACCCCTTCAGCCCCAGCATTTT. Translation gives CATSRGGTAPLQPQHF. The chain has TRBV15 and TRBJ1-5; 7 bases line up with TRBD1. This CDR3 has 16 residues. V shed 1 base and J 6 bases; nucleotides not matched to a gene: 9. Germline V lookup: CDR1 LNHNV, CDR2 YYDKDF (reference sequence).

This clone has more than one count but fewer than ten. This rearrangement joins TRBV10-3 to TRBJ2-5; no clear D. CDR1 ENHRY and CDR2 SYGVKD come from the germline V gene. V shed 6 bases and J shed 3 bases, with 5 bases lying between them. The length of the CDR3 is 11 residues. CDR3 sequence: CAISSEETQYF. The CDR3 region has the DNA TGTGCCATCAGCAGTGAAGAGACCCAGTACTTC.

This clone was observed a handful of times. The V and J genes are TRBV5-6 and TRBJ1-2, with TRBD1 matching 8 bases. V trimming: 4 bases; J trimming: 4 bases; junction bases outside the gene matches: 6. Per the germline V gene, CDR1 is SGHDT and CDR2 is YYEEEE. The CDR3 consists of 14 residues. CDR3: CASSPGQGSYGYTF. In DNA form, the CDR3 reads TGTGCCAGCAGCCCCGGACAGGGAAGCTATGGCTACACCTTC. Based on the CDR3 plus reference TRBV5-6 and TRBJ1-2, the full variable domain is DAGVTQSPTHLIKTRGQQVTLRCSPKSGHDTVSWYQQALGQGPQFIFQYYEEEERQRGNFPDRFSGHQFPNYSSELNVNALLLGDSALYLCASSPGQGSYGYTFGSGTRLTVV.

The gene calls are TRBV7-2 and TRBJ1-1; D is unresolved. Germline lookup yields CDR1 SGHTA and CDR2 FQGNSA. The V gene lost 5 bases and the J gene lost 11 bases, with 18 bases spanning the gap. The CDR3 is 13 residues long. CDR3 loop: CASSLAVEDGAFF. CDR3 in DNA: TGTGCCAGCAGCCTGGCGGTGGAGGATGGTGCTTTCTTT.

This clone has just a few counts. This sequence joins TRBV6-4 and TRBJ2-2; 12 positions match TRBD2. Unmatched junction bases numbered 6, after V lost 6 bases and J lost 7 bases. CDR1 MRHNA and CDR2 SNTAGT come from the germline V gene. This CDR3 has 15 amino acids. CDR3 DNA: TGTGCCAGCAGCGAACTAGCGGGAGGACACGGGGAGCTGTTTTTT. This gives the protein CASSELAGGHGELFF.

The chain recombines TRBV29-1 with TRBJ2-3, with TRBD2 identical over 7 bases. Germline assignment: CDR1 SQVTM and CDR2 ANQGSEA. V lost 0 bases, J lost 4 bases, and 7 bases stayed unmatched. The CDR3 contains 15 residues. The CDR3 DNA follows: TGCAGCGTTGAAGAGAGCGGGGCGGCGTCAGATACGCAGTATTTT. Amino acid sequence: CSVEESGAASDTQYF.

The sample holds a few counts of this clone. The chain is built from TRBV5-1 and TRBJ2-2; 10 bases map to TRBD2. The length of the CDR3 is 16 residues. Germline CDR1 and CDR2: SGHRS and YFSETQ. V lost 7 bases, J lost 4 bases, and 10 bases stayed unmatched. The CDR3 DNA follows: TGCGCCAGCTCTGCTAGCGGGAGTTCGATCACCGGGGAGCTGTTTTTT. It specifies CASSASGSSITGELFF.

The V gene is TRBV4-3, the J gene TRBJ2-5; 8 bases fit TRBD2. J was trimmed by 5 bases and V by 1 base; bases with no gene match: 6. CDR1 is LGHNA and CDR2 is YSLEER in the germline V gene. This CDR3 comprises 15 residues. The CDR3, as DNA: TGCGCCAGCAGCCAAGGGACTAGCAGTCGGGAGACCCAGTACTTC. As protein: CASSQGTSSRETQYF.

The chain links TRBV28 to TRBJ2-1, with 8 positions matching TRBD1. The CDR3 extends over 15 amino acids. The V gene end was trimmed by 2 bases and the J gene end by 8 bases; junction bases not matched to a gene: 8. Germline values: CDR1 MDHEN, CDR2 SYDVKM. The CDR3 bases are TGTGCCAGCAGTTTAGCAGGGGGCCCCCTCGATGAGCAGTTCTTC. Encoded protein: CASSLAGGPLDEQFF.

This clone came up a few times. The rearrangement joins TRBV4-3 to TRBJ2-7; 11 positions agree with TRBD2. The germline CDR1 and CDR2 sequences are LGHNA and YSLEER. CDR3 size: 15 residues. Losses at the gene ends were 0 bases for V and 4 bases for J; bases not matched to a gene: 2. The CDR3 sequence: CASSQESSGRYEQYF. The CDR3 DNA reads as TGCGCCAGCAGCCAAGAATCTAGCGGGAGGTACGAGCAGTACTTC.

V usage is TRBV7-9 and J usage is TRBJ2-7; 9 bases align to TRBD1. Germline V gives CDR1 SEHNR, CDR2 FQNEAQ (reference sequence). The V segment lost 5 bases and the J segment 3 bases; nucleotides outside the gene matches: 2. The CDR3 runs 13 residues. As DNA, the CDR3 is TGTGCCAGCAGCCGGGACAGGGACTACGAGCAGTACTTC. It codes for CASSRDRDYEQYF. The entire variable domain, with the rest obtained from reference TRBV7-9 and TRBJ2-7, is as follows: DTGVSQNPRHKITKRGQNVTFRCDPISEHNRLYWYRQTLGQGPEFLTYFQNEAQLEKSRLLSDRFSAERPKGSFSTLEIQRTEQGDSAMYLCASSRDRDYEQYFGPGTRLTVT.

This clone turned up a few times. The chain joins TRBV30 to TRBJ2-1, with 10 positions matching TRBD2. V gave up 4 bases and J gave up 4 bases; unmatched junction bases: 7. The CDR3 totals 15 residues. CDR1 is GTSNPN, CDR2 SVGIG, per germline (reference sequence). This chain's CDR3 is CAWIPGTSAYNEQFF. The CDR3 coding sequence is TGTGCCTGGATTCCCGGGACTAGCGCTTACAATGAGCAGTTCTTC.

The gene calls are TRBV5-4 and TRBJ2-2, with 7 bases fitting TRBD1. Germline CDR1 is SGHNT and CDR2 is YYREEE (reference sequence). The CDR3 is 16 residues long. The V segment lost 6 bases and the J segment 0 bases; nucleotides outside the gene matches: 8. CDR3 protein: CASNPGQFANTGELFF. DNA of the CDR3: TGTGCCAGCAACCCGGGACAGTTCGCGAACACCGGGGAGCTGTTTTTT.

V is TRBV10-3 and J is TRBJ1-1, with TRBD1 identical over 10 bases. CDR3 length equals 15 residues. The germline V gene encodes CDR1 ENHRY and CDR2 SYGVKD. V was clipped by 2 bases and J by 5 bases; unmatched bases: 5. DNA of the CDR3: TGTGCCATCAGTGAGGACAGGGGGCTTTTGACTGAAGCTTTCTTT. This sequence encodes CAISEDRGLLTEAFF.

The V gene is TRBV4-1, the J gene TRBJ2-3, with D uncertain. The V gene's germline CDR1 is MGHRA and CDR2 YSYEKL. The CDR3 totals 11 residues. Deletions cut 5 bases from V and 7 bases from J, with 7 bases between. CDR3 bases: TGCGCCAGCAGCTACCACAATACGCAGTATTTT. Translating it yields CASSYHNTQYF.